These 5 T cell receptor beta chains share one sample of origin, sequenced in a study of blood T cell repertoires in COVID-19. Assay used: immunoSEQ multiplex PCR; TCRdb lists only in-frame clones, some missing. The repertoire holds some 41,000 clones, with less than 90% as singletons. Sequencing used peripheral blood. The receptors derive from a human donor in a cohort sampled during active COVID-19.

This chain connects TRBV9 to TRBJ2-1, with 10 nucleotides matching TRBD2. There are 15 residues in the CDR3. The V and J ends lost 6 bases and 4 bases, in that order; junction bases with no gene match: 7. Germline V gene sequence: CDR1 SGDLS, CDR2 YYNGEE. CDR3 residues: CASTLGTSAYNEQFF. The CDR3 DNA sequence: TGTGCCAGCACCCTGGGGACTAGCGCATACAATGAGCAGTTCTTC.

The V call is TRBV6-4, the J call TRBJ1-2; no clear D gene. CDR3 length equals 13 residues. CDR1 and CDR2 from the germline V gene are MRHNA and SNTAGT. V lost 6 bases and J lost 4, with 12 bases in between. The chain's CDR3 is CASSPGGRYGYTF. Written as DNA, the CDR3 is TGTGCCAGCAGCCCCGGAGGGCGCTATGGCTACACCTTC.

The chain carries TRBV7-9 and TRBJ1-4; 10 nucleotides align to TRBD1. The CDR3 totals 14 residues. The trim removed 6 bases at V and 8 bases at J, leaving 6 bases unmatched. CDR1 SEHNR and CDR2 FQNEAQ come from the germline V gene (reference sequence). This CDR3 is CASSPRDRGEKLFF. As DNA, the CDR3 is TGTGCCAGCAGTCCCCGGGACAGGGGAGAAAAACTGTTTTTT.

The chain has TRBV14 and TRBJ2-3; 7 nucleotides agree with TRBD2. The CDR3 contains 17 residues. V was pared by 6 bases and J by 2 bases, with 14 bases of the junction left unmatched. The germline gives CDR1 SGHDN, CDR2 FVKESK. CDR3 residues: CASSLRALADNTDTQYF. In DNA form, the CDR3 reads TGTGCCAGCAGTCTCCGTGCGCTAGCGGATAACACAGATACGCAGTATTTT.

This clone was detected only once. The CDR3 region has the DNA TGTGCCAGCAGCTTAACCGGGACAGCTGAGCAGTACTTC. Residues: CASSLTGTAEQYF. The gene calls are TRBV7-3 and TRBJ2-7; 7 bases line up with TRBD1. The CDR3 runs 13 residues. V was pared by 0 bases and J by 7 bases, with 3 bases of the junction left unmatched. Germline CDR1 and CDR2: SGHTA and FQGTGA.